This is a list of T cell receptor beta chains from one sample in a study of blood T cell repertoires in COVID-19. The protocol was immunoSEQ multiplex PCR, while the TCRdb copy is restricted to in-frame clones and leaves out a portion. The sample holds about 180,000 clones; more than 70% are singletons and the top ten take roughly 3.7%. Sequenced sample: peripheral blood. The receptors stem from a woman between 25 and 40 years old with acute or convalescent COVID-19. CDR3s leave out the opening cysteine and the closing phenylalanine or tryptophan. The D gene is left open where the match is weak.

V,length,D,CDR3
TRBV6-5,12,.,ASSPQPGTYEQY
TRBV6-5,8,.,ATQLTEAF
TRBV7-9,12,.,ASSLDYSGNTIY
TRBV11-3,13,TRBD1,ASRQDRGSNGELF
TRBV5-6,12,TRBD1,ASSSWTGYYGYT
TRBV3-1/TRBV3-2,13,.,ASSHPTGTPLEQY
TRBV11-3,13,.,ASSLSISSYNEQF
TRBV28,9,.,ASRLGQGAF
TRBV27,14,.,ASSPFRDSSRNEQF
TRBV28,10,.,ASRQSAGYYT
TRBV28,13,.,ASSLVQIYNSPLH
TRBV11-2,15,.,ASRKGTRGGVYQPQH
TRBV5-1,9,.,ASSQTDTQY
TRBV30,12,.,AWNLDTPNSPLH
TRBV3-1/TRBV3-2,13,TRBD2,ASSQARLAGAKQY
TRBV3-1/TRBV3-2,13,.,ASSRAVGNTDTQY
TRBV5-1,9,.,ASSDFNEQF
TRBV3-1/TRBV3-2,12,.,ASNGVGGHTEAF
TRBV13,13,TRBD1,ASSFRQGTGGELF
TRBV3-1/TRBV3-2,14,TRBD2,ASSQGTSGRAGELF
TRBV6-2/TRBV6-3,12,.,ASRPAPGNTEAF
TRBV3-1/TRBV3-2,10,.,ASSPSTDTQY
TRBV5-6,11,.,ASSRAGGLGAF
TRBV24-1,11,TRBD2,ATSQGGPAGLF
TRBV28,14,.,ASSSYTGGSYNEQF
TRBV6-5,14,TRBD2,ASSYSPGGSYNEQF
TRBV27,12,.,ASSFRGSNQPQH
TRBV11-2,11,.,ASSLDPRNTIY
TRBV19,12,.,ASKERISTDTQY
TRBV9,10,.,ASSLPTGELF
TRBV12-5,10,.,TSGYQGGEQF
TRBV30,11,.,AWVLGGAAEAF
TRBV18,15,TRBD1,ASSLRYPGQGVYEQY
TRBV20-1,9,TRBD1,SARGDSGYT
TRBV3-1/TRBV3-2,10,.,ASSQDRGTQY
TRBV5-5,12,.,ASSFQGPSGELF
TRBV1,15,.,TSSQRMGAVPYNEQF
TRBV28,12,.,ASSLQAMNTEAF
TRBV28,12,TRBD2,ASIRGGVQETQY